The 15 T cell receptor beta chains below were found in one sample sequenced in a study of OX40 agonist ivuxolimab in advanced cancers. Libraries were built with the immunoSEQ multiplex PCR assay. In TCRdb, the immuneACCESS table is reduced to in-frame sequences with V and J assigned. These tables do not hold every clone; where another copy was compared, an unresolved V gene accounts for under half, and the others remain unexplained. This sample is represented by about 19,000 clones; about 86% of them were singletons. The ten largest clones add up to 15% to 20% of the sample. This sample comprised CD4+ or CD8+ T cells sorted from blood, obtained in a trial of the OX40 agonist ivuxolimab. Receptor source: an adult with an advanced solid tumor such as melanoma, head and neck, liver or kidney cancer.

The chain has TRBV9 and TRBJ2-3, with 10 nucleotides matching TRBD2. The CDR3 consists of 15 residues. V gave up 2 bases and J gave up 2 bases; unmatched junction bases: 2. CDR1 and CDR2 from the germline V gene are SGDLS and YYNGEE. CDR3 sequence reads: CASSVSGGDTDTQYF. The CDR3 DNA reads TGTGCCAGCAGCGTCAGCGGGGGGGACACAGATACGCAGTATTTT. Combining the CDR3 with reference TRBV9 and TRBJ2-3 gives the whole variable domain DSGVTQTPKHLITATGQRVTLRCSPRSGDLSVYWYQQSLDQGLQFLIQYYNGEERAKGNILERFSAQQFPDLHSELNLSSLELGDSALYFCASSVSGGDTDTQYFGPGTRLTVL.

The genes are TRBV13 and TRBJ1-2, with 8 positions matching TRBD1. V dropped 5 bases and J dropped 0; count of bases not matched to a gene: 5. The length of the CDR3 is 15 residues. Germline V gene sequence: CDR1 PRHDT, CDR2 FYEKMQ (reference sequence). The CDR3 is CASSPGQGPNYGYTF. The CDR3 DNA reads as TGTGCCAGCAGCCCAGGACAGGGACCTAACTATGGCTACACCTTC.

The rearrangement links TRBV5-4 to TRBJ2-3; the match to TRBD2 covers 10 bases. Germline V lookup: CDR1 SGHNT, CDR2 YYREEE (reference sequence). The CDR3 extends over 15 amino acids. V trimming: 0 bases; J trimming: 9 bases; junction bases outside the gene matches: 7. CDR3 amino acids: CASSLVLAGTETQYF. The CDR3 nucleotides are TGTGCCAGCAGCTTGGTACTAGCGGGGACGGAAACGCAGTATTTT. Combining the CDR3 with reference TRBV5-4 and TRBJ2-3 gives the whole variable domain ETGVTQSPTHLIKTRGQQVTLRCSSQSGHNTVSWYQQALGQGPQFIFQYYREEENGRGNFPPRFSGLQFPNYSSELNVNALELDDSALYLCASSLVLAGTETQYFGPGTRLTVL.

The J gene is TRBJ2-1, the V gene TRBV7-9; possible D gene TRBD2, 5 bases. Per germline, CDR1 SEHNR and CDR2 FQNEAQ (reference sequence). Trimming pared 7 bases from V and 6 bases from J, leaving 13 bases between. The CDR3 is 13 amino acids. CDR3 in DNA: TGTGCCAGCACCATGGGCCTAGCCAATGAGCAGTTCTTC. The encoded protein is CASTMGLANEQFF.

This clone occurred once. The rearrangement uses TRBV10-3 and TRBJ1-4; no definite D call. The CDR3 is made up of 17 amino acids. V was shortened by 4 bases and J by 0 bases, with 15 bases between the two germline ends. Germline CDR1 is ENHRY and CDR2 is SYGVKD. Here the CDR3 reads CAISALPQKTTNEKLFF. CDR3 bases: TGTGCCATCAGTGCCCTCCCCCAGAAAACAACTAATGAAAAACTGTTTTTT.

This chain uses TRBV2 with TRBJ2-3, with D perhaps TRBD2 (5 bases). V gave up 5 bases and J gave up 3 bases, with 27 bases separating them. The CDR3 loop spans 19 amino acids. Germline CDR1 SNHLY, CDR2 FYNNEI. The CDR3 loop is CASSRSSSTSLLRTDTQYF. As DNA, the CDR3 is TGTGCCAGCAGTAGGTCTAGCTCCACGTCCCTCTTACGGACAGATACGCAGTATTTT.

Only one count was recorded for this clone. The J gene is TRBJ2-3, the V gene TRBV10-2, with D unclear. Trimming took off 4 bases at V and 7 bases at J, with 9 bases between the two ends. CDR1 is WSHSY, CDR2 SAAADI, per germline. The CDR3 is made up of 12 amino acids. The CDR3 coding sequence is TGCGCCAGCAGTGCTAGGGAATATACGCAGTATTTT. Protein sequence: CASSAREYTQYF.

The gene calls are TRBV9 and TRBJ1-1; TRBD1 matches 9 bases. Germline V gene data show CDR1 as SGDLS and CDR2 as YYNGEE. V shed 0 bases, J shed 2 bases, and the junction held 8 bases outside the gene matches. The CDR3 has 17 residues. CDR3 sequence: CASSVDPGQGINTEAFF. The CDR3 DNA follows: TGTGCCAGCAGCGTAGATCCGGGACAGGGAATTAACACTGAAGCTTTCTTT. The variable domain in full, completed from reference TRBV9 and TRBJ1-1, reads DSGVTQTPKHLITATGQRVTLRCSPRSGDLSVYWYQQSLDQGLQFLIQYYNGEERAKGNILERFSAQQFPDLHSELNLSSLELGDSALYFCASSVDPGQGINTEAFFGQGTRLTVV.

The J gene is TRBJ2-6, the V gene TRBV4-2; unclear D gene. Germline V gene sequence: CDR1 LGHNA, CDR2 YNFKEQ. This CDR3 region has 15 residues. V was pared by 1 base and J by 2 bases, with 6 bases between. In nucleotides, the CDR3 is TGTGCCAGCAGCCAAGGTGGCGCTGGGGCCAACGTCCTGACTTTC. Translating it yields CASSQGGAGANVLTF.

J is TRBJ1-1 and V is TRBV10-3, with 7 bases lining up with TRBD1. This CDR3 region has 11 residues. After removal of 10 bases from V and 4 bases from J, the junction contained 3 bases not matched to a gene. Germline CDR1 is ENHRY and CDR2 is SYGVKD. The CDR3: CATSGGTEAFF. DNA of the CDR3: TGTGCCACCTCAGGGGGCACTGAAGCTTTCTTT.

The chain carries TRBV9 and TRBJ1-1; D might be TRBD1 (5 bases). Germline V CDR1 and CDR2: SGDLS, YYNGEE. This CDR3 spans 15 amino acids. With 1 base removed from V and 4 bases from J, the gap between germline ends came to 14 bases. The CDR3 spells CASSVSGKLGTEAFF. The CDR3 DNA reads as TGTGCCAGCAGCGTATCAGGGAAGTTGGGCACTGAAGCTTTCTTT.

The chain joins TRBV6-9 to TRBJ2-5; D is uncertain. This CDR3 has 13 residues. Germline CDR1 and CDR2: MNHGY and SVAAGI. Trimming stripped 2 bases from V and 5 bases from J, with 9 bases between. CDR3 coding DNA: TGTGCCAGCAGTTATAGGCCTGCGGAGACCCAGTACTTC. Translating it yields CASSYRPAETQYF.

The genes are TRBV30 and TRBJ2-7; D may match TRBD1 or TRBD2 (5 bases each). The ends were cut back, 0 bases at V and 2 bases at J, with 14 bases in the middle. CDR1 is GTSNPN, CDR2 SVGIG, per germline (reference sequence). There are 15 residues in the CDR3. The CDR3 DNA sequence: TGTGCCTGGAGTGTTTTTGGGGGAGTGGCCTACGAGCAGTACTTC. As protein: CAWSVFGGVAYEQYF.

The V and J genes are TRBV5-4 and TRBJ1-2; 9 bases are shared with TRBD1. Germline CDR1 is SGHNT and CDR2 is YYREEE (reference sequence). CDR3 length: 17 amino acids. Trimming cost V 4 bases and J 9 bases; bases outside gene matches: 19. CDR3: CASSPSAPGQGTRSYTF. CDR3 nucleotide sequence: TGTGCCAGCAGCCCATCGGCCCCGGGACAGGGTACGAGGAGCTACACCTTC.

The J gene is TRBJ1-4, the V gene TRBV6-9; 9 nucleotides line up with TRBD1. Losses at the gene ends were 4 bases for V and 8 bases for J; bases not matched to a gene: 8. Germline V CDR1 and CDR2: MNHGY, SVAAGI. The CDR3 contains 15 residues. The CDR3 is CASSSAGQGREKLFF. The CDR3 DNA sequence: TGTGCCAGCAGTTCCGCGGGACAGGGTAGGGAAAAACTGTTTTTT.